The clone carrying this T cell receptor beta chain has at least ten counts. Its antigen is not known. TCRdb processed the 5' RACE reads anew with MiXCR; each CDR3 protein has one entry. This table holds approximately 150,000 distinct CDR3 sequences, 3.5% to 5% found once. This CDR3 spans 12 amino acids. Trimming took 11 bases from V and 5 from J, leaving 13 bases between them. CDR1 is ENHRY, CDR2 SYGVKD, per germline. The sample belongs to a study of human T cells and chemical hapten exposure. Whole-study findings and limits: TCRs above 1 in 1000 frequency stayed constant with DPC sensitization.

Unfractionated whole blood was the source from which total RNA was extracted. This clonotype was obtained from a female donor in good health. The V call is TRBV10-3, the J call TRBJ1-5, with D tentatively TRBD1 (5 bases). Here the CDR3 DNA reads TGTGCCGCCAGCGTGGGGGATCAGCCCCAGCATTTT. It yields the protein CAASVGDQPQHF.